The 13 T cell receptor beta chains listed next were all sequenced from one sample in a study of blood T cell repertoires in COVID-19. Clones were sequenced by immunoSEQ multiplex PCR, and TCRdb holds only the in-frame ones, with some missing. The sample includes roughly 260,000 clones, approximately 86% of them seen just once. Sequencing was done on a sample of peripheral blood. The receptor set was obtained from a man in his forties or fifties who had recovered from COVID-19.

This chain connects TRBV11-3 to TRBJ2-3; the match to TRBD2 covers 10 bases. The V segment lost 4 bases and the J segment 0 bases; nucleotides outside the gene matches: 4. CDR3 size: 16 residues. Germline V CDR1 and CDR2: SGHNT, YENEEA. CDR3 residues: CASSSGTSVSTDTQYF. CDR3 nucleotide sequence: TGTGCCAGCAGCTCCGGGACTAGCGTCAGCACAGATACGCAGTATTTT.

The genes are TRBV6-5 and TRBJ2-1; 7 nucleotides match TRBD1. CDR1 is MNHEY, CDR2 SVGAGI, per germline. The CDR3 is 14 residues long. J lost 3 bases, V lost 7 bases, and 6 bases had no gene match. The CDR3 region is CASKRRDSYNEQFF. The CDR3 DNA is TGTGCCAGCAAACGCCGGGACAGCTACAATGAGCAGTTCTTC.

This chain joins TRBV13 and TRBJ2-7, with 7 bases aligning to TRBD2. The trim removed 4 bases at V and 3 bases at J, leaving 3 bases unmatched. The CDR3 has 13 amino acids. The germline CDR1 and CDR2 sequences are PRHDT and FYEKMQ (reference sequence). The CDR3 nucleotides are TGTGCCAGCAGCTCGGGGGAGGGCTACGAGCAGTACTTC. It specifies CASSSGEGYEQYF. The full variable domain, in which reference TRBV13 and TRBJ2-7 provide the parts outside the CDR3, is AAGVIQSPRHLIKEKRETATLKCYPIPRHDTVYWYQQGPGQDPQFLISFYEKMQSDKGSIPDRFSAQQFSDYHSELNMSSLELGDSALYFCASSSGEGYEQYFGPGTRLTVT.

This chain joins TRBV30 and TRBJ2-5; a weak D match, TRBD2 (6 bases). The V gene lost 8 bases and the J gene lost 5 bases, with 18 bases spanning the gap. Germline V lookup: CDR1 GTSNPN, CDR2 SVGIG (reference sequence). This CDR3 contains 13 residues. CDR3 in amino acids: CATSPGGGETQYF. The CDR3 region has the DNA TGTGCCACCTCCCCCGGGGGTGGTGAGACCCAGTACTTC.

The CDR3 protein is CASSLLGTGVPGGTEAFF. The CDR3 DNA reads TGTGCCAGCAGCTTATTAGGGACAGGGGTCCCCGGTGGCACTGAAGCTTTCTTT. The chain employs TRBV7-8 and TRBJ1-1; 10 nucleotides line up with TRBD1. Germline V lookup: CDR1 SGHVS, CDR2 FQNEAQ. The CDR3 covers 18 residues. The J segment lost 4 bases and the V segment lost 2 bases, leaving 13 bases of the junction unmatched.

V gene TRBV7-9 combines with J gene TRBJ2-1; 7 bases line up with TRBD1. V shed 3 bases and J 3 bases; nucleotides not matched to a gene: 5. This CDR3 comprises 15 residues. The germline CDR1 and CDR2 sequences are SEHNR and FQNEAQ (reference sequence). The CDR3 DNA follows: TGTGCCAGCAGCTTTCGGGGACAGCACTACAATGAGCAGTTCTTC. This codes for CASSFRGQHYNEQFF.

The chain combines TRBV7-2 with TRBJ2-1, with TRBD2 matching 14 bases. J was trimmed by 9 bases and V by 5 bases; bases with no gene match: 6. Per the germline V gene, CDR1 is SGHTA and CDR2 is FQGNSA. This CDR3 has 15 residues. CDR3 nucleotides: TGTGCCAGCAGCGTGGGACTAGCGGGAGTAGGTGAGCAGTTCTTC. Translated: CASSVGLAGVGEQFF.

The V and J genes are TRBV19 and TRBJ2-3, with 9 bases fitting TRBD2. Unmatched junction bases numbered 13, after V lost 7 bases and J lost 8 bases. This CDR3 has 15 amino acids. Germline V gene lookup returns CDR1 LNHDA and CDR2 SQIVND (reference sequence). CDR3 DNA sequence: TGTGCCAGTACTGCGGGGGGGGGCCCCTCGTCTACGCAGTATTTT. Amino acids: CASTAGGGPSSTQYF.

The chain employs TRBV7-3 and TRBJ1-5; the D gene is possibly TRBD1 (6 bases). V was pared by 5 bases and J by 7 bases, with 12 bases between. The length of the CDR3 is 13 residues. Germline V gives CDR1 SGHTA, CDR2 FQGTGA. The CDR3 here is CASSTIQGQPQHF. The CDR3 DNA reads as TGTGCCAGCAGCACTATCCAGGGGCAGCCCCAGCATTTT.

CDR3 region: CASSLWLNQPQHF. CDR3 bases: TGTGCCAGCAGTTTATGGCTCAATCAGCCCCAGCATTTT. The chain has TRBV12-3 or TRBV12-4 and TRBJ1-5; D is ambiguous. The CDR3 sequence is 13 residues long. With 2 bases removed from V and 3 bases from J, the gap between germline ends came to 5 bases.

CDR3 bases: TGCGCCAGCAGCCAAGATTCGGTCGCTTGGCGGGAGACCCAGTACTTC. Amino acid sequence: CASSQDSVAWRETQYF. The rearrangement joins TRBV4-3 to TRBJ2-5; D remains unclear. CDR1 and CDR2 from the germline V gene are LGHNA and YSLEER. V was cut by 0 bases and J by 5 bases, with 16 bases left in between. This CDR3 has 16 residues.

The V and J genes are TRBV25-1 and TRBJ2-3, with a tentative D call TRBD2 (5 bases). Germline CDR1 is MGHDK and CDR2 is SYGVNS. The CDR3 is 14 residues long. Trimming left V 6 bases short and J 6 bases short, with 16 bases between. In nucleotides, the CDR3 is TGTGCCAGCAGCCCAGAGGGTCCTGGGGATACGCAGTATTTT. This encodes CASSPEGPGDTQYF.

The V gene is TRBV25-1, the J gene TRBJ1-6, with D tentatively TRBD1 (5 bases). The V gene's germline CDR1 is MGHDK and CDR2 SYGVNS. Trimming removed 10 bases at V and 1 base at J, with 14 bases between. There are 15 residues in the CDR3. This chain's CDR3 is CATKWGGSYNSPLHF. The CDR3 DNA reads TGTGCCACTAAATGGGGGGGTTCCTATAATTCACCCCTCCACTTT.